The 26 T cell receptor beta chains listed next were all sequenced from one sample in a study of OX40 agonist ivuxolimab in advanced cancers. TCRdb's copy holds only in-frame clones and misses some; the assay was immunoSEQ multiplex PCR. The sample lists approximately 92,000 clones, more than 80% occurring once. The input for sequencing was CD4+ or CD8+ T cells sorted from blood, taken in a trial of the OX40 agonist ivuxolimab. The receptors were sampled from an adult with an advanced solid tumor such as melanoma, head and neck, liver or kidney cancer.

This sequence joins TRBV6-1 and TRBJ2-6, with D uncertain. This CDR3 is built from 12 residues. Trimming removed 6 bases from V and 5 bases from J, with 5 bases in between. Germline V lookup: CDR1 MNHNS, CDR2 SASEGT. CDR3: CASSPWANVLTF. The CDR3 region has the DNA TGTGCCAGCAGCCCTTGGGCCAACGTCCTGACTTTC.

This chain links TRBV30 with TRBJ1-2, with a tentative D call TRBD1 (6 bases). Trimming took 4 bases from V and 3 from J, leaving 15 bases between them. This CDR3 has 14 residues. Looked up from germline, CDR1 is GTSNPN and CDR2 is SVGIG (reference sequence). CDR3 DNA sequence: TGTGCCTGGACCCCAGGGGTCAGGGACTATGGCTACACCTTC. Its protein is CAWTPGVRDYGYTF.

J is TRBJ2-7 and V is TRBV19; D possibly corresponds to TRBD2 (5 bases). Germline V gene lookup returns CDR1 LNHDA and CDR2 SQIVND (reference sequence). V lost 10 bases and J 0 bases, leaving 13 bases between the germline ends. CDR3 length equals 13 residues. The CDR3 nucleotides read TGTGCCACCTCTCGGACTGGCTCCTACGAGCAGTACTTC. Encoded protein: CATSRTGSYEQYF.

The gene calls are TRBV4-3 and TRBJ2-7; 9 bases fit TRBD1. The CDR3 has 14 residues. The germline V gene has CDR1 LGHNA and CDR2 YSLEER. The J segment lost 2 bases and the V segment lost 6 bases, leaving 5 bases of the junction unmatched. The CDR3 loop is CASSPGTGTYEQYF. The CDR3 coding sequence is TGCGCCAGCAGTCCCGGGACAGGGACCTACGAGCAGTACTTC.

The chain recombines TRBV21-1 with TRBJ1-3. TRBV21-1 corresponds to a pseudogene. This CDR3 is 14 amino acids long. CDR3 sequence reads: CASSKELSGNTIYF. CDR3 DNA sequence: TGTGCCAGCAGCAAAGAGCTTTCTGGAAACACCATATATTTT.

The V call is TRBV5-4, the J call TRBJ1-2, with a weak D call TRBD1 (5 bases). V shed 0 bases and J shed 7 bases, with 10 bases lying between them. Germline V lookup: CDR1 SGHNT, CDR2 YYREEE (reference sequence). The CDR3 consists of 13 residues. The CDR3 loop reads CASSLESQGGYTF. The CDR3 DNA sequence: TGTGCCAGCAGCTTGGAATCCCAGGGTGGCTACACCTTC.

This chain links TRBV19 with TRBJ2-1; TRBD2 is a possible D gene (6 bases). The CDR3 covers 15 residues. Trimming shortened V by 4 bases and J by 4 bases, and 14 bases separated the two germline ends. Germline V CDR1 and CDR2: LNHDA, SQIVND (reference sequence). For the CDR3, the DNA is TGTGCCAGTAGTAAGAGCGGGCCAAGTTACAATGAGCAGTTCTTC. Amino acid sequence: CASSKSGPSYNEQFF.

This chain connects TRBV2 to TRBJ1-4; no reliable D call. The CDR3 loop spans 14 amino acids. V gave up 0 bases and J gave up 4 bases, with 6 bases separating them. Germline V gene sequence: CDR1 SNHLY, CDR2 FYNNEI. The CDR3 protein is CASSEAGFNEKLFF. The CDR3 DNA follows: TGTGCCAGCAGTGAAGCCGGCTTTAATGAAAAACTGTTTTTT.

The rearrangement links TRBV19 to TRBJ1-1; D remains unclear. V gave up 6 bases and J gave up 3 bases, with 2 bases separating them. From germline, CDR1 is LNHDA and CDR2 SQIVND (reference sequence). The CDR3 length is 10 residues. Here the CDR3 reads CASRDTEAFF. CDR3 nucleotides: TGTGCCAGTAGGGACACTGAAGCTTTCTTT.

This clone was counted only a few times. V is TRBV27 and J is TRBJ2-7; no clear D. Per the germline V gene, CDR1 is MNHEY and CDR2 is SMNVEV (reference sequence). The CDR3 is 10 residues long. V lost 6 bases and J lost 3, with 3 bases in between. The CDR3 reads CASRVYEQYF. The CDR3, as DNA: TGTGCCAGCAGGGTCTACGAGCAGTACTTC.

CDR3: CAISPGGGTEAFF. CDR3 coding DNA: TGTGCCATCAGTCCCGGGGGAGGTACTGAAGCTTTCTTT. The chain carries TRBV10-3 and TRBJ1-1; D might be TRBD1 (5 bases). The CDR3 contains 13 residues. Germline CDR1 ENHRY, CDR2 SYGVKD. Trimming stripped 5 bases from V and 5 bases from J, with 12 bases between.

The gene calls are TRBV4-3 and TRBJ2-3, with no clear D. Germline CDR1 is LGHNA and CDR2 is YSLEER. Trimming pared 0 bases from V and 6 bases from J, leaving 7 bases between. There are 13 residues in the CDR3. The CDR3 sequence: CASSQDLPDTQYF. DNA of the CDR3: TGCGCCAGCAGCCAAGATCTTCCCGATACGCAGTATTTT.

The chain is built from TRBV5-8 and TRBJ2-1; the match to TRBD2 covers 11 bases. The CDR3 sequence is 17 residues long. The germline V gene has CDR1 SGHTS and CDR2 YDEGEE. V lost 0 bases and J lost 3; bases outside the gene matches: 5. CDR3 sequence reads: CASSLELAGEVYNEQFF. DNA of the CDR3: TGTGCCAGCAGCTTGGAACTAGCGGGGGAGGTCTACAATGAGCAGTTCTTC.

The chain uses TRBV4-3 and TRBJ2-3; 9 bases agree with TRBD2. V was clipped by 0 bases and J by 1 base; unmatched bases: 8. The CDR3 is 18 amino acids. CDR1 and CDR2 from the germline V gene are LGHNA and YSLEER. CDR3 sequence: CASSQEAGGGARTDTQYF. The DNA for the CDR3 is TGCGCCAGCAGCCAAGAGGCAGGCGGGGGGGCCCGCACAGATACGCAGTATTTT.

The V and J genes are TRBV10-3 and TRBJ2-3; maybe TRBD2 (6 bases). Germline V lookup: CDR1 ENHRY, CDR2 SYGVKD. Trimming stripped 5 bases from V and 6 bases from J, with 12 bases between. The CDR3 has 13 amino acids. Here the CDR3 DNA reads TGTGCCATCAGTCCAGCGGGTGGGGATACGCAGTATTTT. Translated, it gives CAISPAGGDTQYF.

DNA of the CDR3: TGCGCCAGCAGCCAAATCCTAGCGGGGGGTAATGAGCAGTTCTTC. It translates to CASSQILAGGNEQFF. The chain couples TRBV4-3 to TRBJ2-1; 11 nucleotides agree with TRBD2. Germline V CDR1 and CDR2: LGHNA, YSLEER. The CDR3 loop spans 15 amino acids. Trimming removed 2 bases from V and 7 bases from J; junction bases left unmatched: 4.

The V and J genes are TRBV2 and TRBJ1-4; D is ambiguous. This CDR3 has 13 amino acids. Trimming stripped 10 bases from V and 3 bases from J, with 12 bases between. Looked up from germline, CDR1 is SNHLY and CDR2 is FYNNEI. CDR3 in DNA: TGTGCCACCTACCTAATGGCTAATGAAAAACTGTTTTTT. It is translated as CATYLMANEKLFF.

This rearrangement joins TRBV9 to TRBJ1-2; possible D gene TRBD1, 5 bases. Germline lookup yields CDR1 SGDLS and CDR2 YYNGEE. Trimming left V 3 bases short and J 0 bases short, with 21 bases between. The length of the CDR3 is 18 residues. Here the CDR3 reads CASSEKPGVSSTNYGYTF. DNA of the CDR3: TGTGCCAGCAGCGAAAAACCGGGGGTGTCCTCGACTAACTATGGCTACACCTTC.

This clone appeared a single time. The V call is TRBV7-9, the J call TRBJ2-5, with D maybe TRBD2 (5 bases). The CDR3 is 15 amino acids. Germline V lookup: CDR1 SEHNR, CDR2 FQNEAQ (reference sequence). The ends were cut back, 4 bases at V and 4 bases at J, with 16 bases in the middle. The CDR3: CASSSSLRGVETQYF. The CDR3 coding sequence is TGTGCCAGCAGCTCCTCCTTACGGGGAGTAGAGACCCAGTACTTC.

The chain joins TRBV7-2 to TRBJ2-7; 9 bases are shared with TRBD2. V lost 2 bases and J lost 2; bases outside the gene matches: 4. Germline loops: CDR1 SGHTA, CDR2 FQGNSA. This CDR3 has 15 amino acids. The CDR3 spells CASSLSSGDTYEQYF. The CDR3 coding sequence is TGTGCCAGCAGCTTATCTAGCGGGGATACCTACGAGCAGTACTTC.

This clone was detected once. The rearrangement uses TRBV7-6 and TRBJ2-1; 16 bases align to TRBD2. CDR3 length equals 17 residues. After removal of 5 bases from V and 7 bases from J, the junction contained 8 bases not matched to a gene. CDR1 SGHVS and CDR2 FNYEAQ come from the germline V gene. This CDR3 reads CASSPPGLAGGANEQFF. CDR3 nucleotides: TGTGCCAGCAGCCCCCCGGGACTAGCGGGGGGGGCTAATGAGCAGTTCTTC.

The chain has TRBV4-2 and TRBJ1-2; TRBD1 matches 7 bases. The CDR3 is 16 amino acids. Germline V lookup: CDR1 LGHNA, CDR2 YNFKEQ. With V trimmed by 5 bases and J by 4 bases, 13 bases remained unmatched. The CDR3 DNA follows: TGTGCCAGCAGCGAGGGACAGCCACCCATAACCTATGGCTACACCTTC. Translated, it gives CASSEGQPPITYGYTF.

The chain recombines TRBV5-1 with TRBJ1-2; TRBD1 matches 8 bases. The V gene end was trimmed by 2 bases and the J gene end by 5 bases; junction bases not matched to a gene: 5. The CDR3 is made up of 14 amino acids. Germline-derived CDR1 and CDR2 are SGHRS and YFSETQ. CDR3 region: CASSFGTGVYGYTF. The CDR3 region has the DNA TGCGCCAGCAGCTTTGGGACAGGAGTTTATGGCTACACCTTC.

The CDR3 protein is CASSLDPGGTSYEQYF. The CDR3 DNA is TGCGCCAGCAGCTTGGATCCGGGAGGGACCTCCTACGAGCAGTACTTC. The genes are TRBV5-1 and TRBJ2-7, with 8 bases matching TRBD2. V was pared by 0 bases and J by 0 bases, with 5 bases of the junction left unmatched. In germline, CDR1 is SGHRS, CDR2 YFSETQ. The CDR3 runs to 16 residues.

The chain is built from TRBV5-1 and TRBJ2-1, with 14 bases aligning to TRBD2. The germline gives CDR1 SGHRS, CDR2 YFSETQ. The CDR3 covers 18 residues. J was trimmed by 7 bases and V by 3 bases; bases with no gene match: 12. CDR3 nucleotides: TGCGCCAGCAGCTCCTTCCCCGGGACTAGCGGGAGCGGAAATGAGCAGTTCTTC. This translates into CASSSFPGTSGSGNEQFF.

The chain uses TRBV19 and TRBJ1-5, with TRBD1 as a possible D gene (5 bases). V lost 3 bases to trimming and J lost 10 bases, with 25 bases between them. CDR3 length equals 17 residues. Germline-derived CDR1 and CDR2 are LNHDA and SQIVND (reference sequence). CDR3 sequence: CASSMGGGRINQGPQHF. For the CDR3, the DNA is TGTGCCAGTAGTATGGGGGGGGGACGGATCAATCAAGGTCCCCAGCATTTT. The variable domain in full, with the rest retrieved from reference TRBV19 and TRBJ1-5, is DGGITQSPKYLFRKEGQNVTLSCEQNLNHDAMYWYRQDPGQGLRLIYYSQIVNDFQKGDIAEGYSVSREKKESFPLTVTSAQKNPTAFYLCASSMGGGRINQGPQHFGDGTRLSIL.